These T cell receptor beta chains were read from a single sample in a study of T-cell memory formation after mild COVID-19. One entry per CDR3 protein, called by TCRdb with MiXCR from the 5' RACE reads. The table lists a few hundred thousand distinct CDR3 sequences, around a sixth of them singletons. Specimen: PBMCs or a T cell subset sorted from them (not recorded which). The receptors originated from a man aged 18-30 years who had mild COVID-19 (a few samples of this study predate the infection). Cell type and time point are not known. Both conserved end residues are part of each CDR3. A D gene is named only where the DNA matches it firmly. Expanded clones are given a class, and other clones once, few, many or no size at all.

v_gene	abundance	j_gene	d_gene	CDR3aa	CDR3nt
TRBV7-3	few	TRBJ1-2	-	CASSFPGDSGYTF	TGTGCCAGCAGCTTCCCAGGGGATAGTGGCTACACCTTC
TRBV2	few	TRBJ1-5	-	CASSDVANYQPQHF	TGTGCCAGCAGTGATGTCGCTAACTATCAGCCCCAGCATTTT
TRBV9	-	TRBJ2-5	-	CASSVIGSQETQYF	TGTGCCAGCAGCGTAATCGGCAGTCAAGAGACCCAGTACTTC
TRBV12-3/TRBV12-4	-	TRBJ2-7	-	CASSTGAREQYF	TGTGCCAGCAGCACCGGGGCGAGGGAGCAGTACTTC
TRBV11-2	-	TRBJ2-5	-	CASSLDRLGETQYF	TGTGCCAGCAGCTTAGATCGGCTGGGGGAGACCCAGTACTTC
TRBV7-2	-	TRBJ2-1	-	CASTFRDSYNEQFF	TGTGCCAGCACCTTCAGGGATAGCTACAATGAGCAGTTCTTC
TRBV5-1	-	TRBJ2-5	TRBD2	CASFTAGEAQYF	TGCGCCAGCTTTACGGCGGGAGAGGCCCAGTACTTC
TRBV7-9	few	TRBJ1-1	-	CASSPDQGGRNTEAFF	TGTGCCAGCAGCCCTGATCAAGGGGGGCGGAACACTGAAGCTTTCTTT
TRBV6-6	few	TRBJ2-7	-	CASSPALGRSYEQYF	TGTGCCAGCAGTCCCGCGCTCGGTCGCTCCTACGAGCAGTACTTC
TRBV4-3	few	TRBJ1-4	-	CASSRTRLNEKLFF	TGCGCCAGCAGCCGGACACGGCTTAATGAAAAACTGTTTTTT
TRBV7-2	few	TRBJ2-1	-	CASSYLSGGDHNEQFF	TGTGCCAGCAGTTATCTTAGCGGTGGAGACCACAATGAGCAGTTCTTC
TRBV7-2	few	TRBJ1-2	-	CASSLEMGLYYGYTF	TGTGCCAGCAGCTTAGAGATGGGGCTTTACTATGGCTACACCTTC
TRBV20-1	-	TRBJ2-5	-	CSARVRDKLRETQYF	TGCAGTGCTAGAGTTAGGGACAAACTTCGGGAGACCCAGTACTTC
TRBV5-1	-	TRBJ2-7	-	CASSLYRTPPLHSYEQYF	TGCGCCAGCAGCTTGTATCGGACTCCACCCTTGCACTCCTACGAGCAGTACTTC
TRBV30	-	TRBJ2-3	-	CAWTGGGSTDTQYF	TGTGCCTGGACTGGGGGCGGCTCCACAGATACGCAGTATTTT
TRBV19	-	TRBJ2-5	-	CASSIQAGETQYF	TGTGCCAGTAGTATACAGGCGGGAGAGACCCAGTACTTC
TRBV6-5	few	TRBJ2-1	-	CASSYPARKNEQFF	TGTGCCAGCAGTTACCCCGCCAGAAAGAATGAGCAGTTCTTC
TRBV20-1	few	TRBJ2-1	-	CSARHGGDEQFF	TGCAGTGCTAGACACGGGGGTGATGAGCAGTTCTTC
TRBV5-1	many	TRBJ1-1	TRBD1	CASSLPVRATGEVSDTEAFF	TGCGCCAGCAGCTTGCCGGTGAGGGCGACAGGGGAGGTATCGGACACTGAAGCTTTCTTT
TRBV7-2	-	TRBJ2-2	TRBD2	CASTSGAGNWGELFF	TGTGCCAGCACCTCAGGAGCGGGGAATTGGGGGGAGCTGTTTTTT
TRBV12-3/TRBV12-4	-	TRBJ2-1	-	CASSLSRGGNYYNEQFF	TGTGCCAGCAGTTTATCTAGGGGGGGCAACTACTACAATGAGCAGTTCTTC
TRBV6-2/TRBV6-3	-	TRBJ2-4	TRBD2	CASRRRLAHKVENIQYF	TGTGCCAGCAGGAGGAGACTAGCCCATAAGGTAGAAAACATTCAGTACTTC
TRBV28	few	TRBJ1-2	TRBD1	CATRDSNYGYTF	TGTGCCACCCGGGACAGTAACTATGGCTACACCTTC
TRBV5-5	few	TRBJ2-7	-	CASSSKSPYEQYF	TGTGCCAGCAGCTCAAAGAGTCCCTACGAGCAGTACTTC
TRBV10-3	-	TRBJ2-7	TRBD1	CAISARTGLHEQYF	TGTGCCATCAGTGCCAGGACAGGTCTCCACGAGCAGTACTTC
TRBV4-3	few	TRBJ1-2	-	CASSQDRRNFYGYTF	TGCGCCAGCAGCCAAGACCGCCGGAACTTCTATGGCTACACCTTC
TRBV20-1	few	TRBJ1-2	-	CSAKRRGEGGYTF	TGCAGTGCTAAGCGCAGGGGAGAGGGTGGCTACACCTTC
TRBV12-3/TRBV12-4	-	TRBJ2-2	-	CASSRLRRGGTGELFF	TGTGCCAGCAGTCGACTGCGGAGGGGCGGCACCGGGGAGCTGTTTTTT
TRBV5-1	many	TRBJ2-1	TRBD2	CASSLLVAGSYNEQFF	TGCGCCAGCAGCTTGTTGGTAGCGGGATCCTACAATGAGCAGTTCTTC
TRBV12-3/TRBV12-4	few	TRBJ2-6	-	CASSLKASGANVLTF	TGTGCCAGCAGTTTGAAGGCCTCTGGGGCCAACGTCCTGACTTTC
TRBV6-5	-	TRBJ1-4	-	CASSYVGANEKLFF	TGTGCCAGCAGTTATGTGGGAGCAAATGAAAAACTGTTTTTT
TRBV7-9	few	TRBJ1-1	TRBD1	CASSNQGATEAFF	TGTGCCAGCAGTAATCAGGGGGCCACTGAAGCTTTCTTT
TRBV4-1	-	TRBJ1-4	-	CASSHGDGRAGVFF	TGCGCCAGCAGCCACGGGGACGGGCGTGCGGGGGTGTTTTTT
TRBV5-1	-	TRBJ1-1	-	CASSSMGVGNTEAFF	TGCGCCAGCAGTTCCATGGGGGTGGGGAACACTGAAGCTTTCTTT
TRBV4-1	-	TRBJ1-5	-	CASSQALFGFRSNQPQHF	TGCGCCAGCAGCCAAGCCTTATTCGGGTTTCGGAGCAATCAGCCCCAGCATTTT
TRBV11-2	many	TRBJ2-2	TRBD2	CASSPTSGYTGELFF	TGTGCCAGCAGCCCTACTAGCGGGTACACCGGGGAGCTGTTTTTT
TRBV6-2/TRBV6-3	-	TRBJ2-3	TRBD2	CASTAGRETDTQYF	TGTGCCAGCACCGCGGGGCGGGAGACAGATACGCAGTATTTT
TRBV3-1	-	TRBJ2-5	TRBD1	CASSQGDRGRQETQYF	TGTGCCAGCAGCCAAGGTGACAGGGGCCGACAAGAGACCCAGTACTTC
TRBV27	-	TRBJ2-7	-	CASSRGNEQYF	TGTGCCAGCTCCAGGGGAAACGAGCAGTACTTC
TRBV7-9	few	TRBJ2-4	TRBD2	CASSASGGYIQYF	TGTGCCAGCAGCGCCTCGGGAGGGTACATTCAGTACTTC
TRBV4-3	-	TRBJ2-2	-	CASSQVRIRWSNTGELFF	TGCGCCAGCAGCCAAGTCCGTATAAGATGGTCTAACACCGGGGAGCTGTTTTTT
TRBV7-9	few	TRBJ2-3	TRBD1	CASSSSRQGPNTDTQYF	TGTGCCAGCAGCTCCTCCCGACAGGGGCCGAACACAGATACGCAGTATTTT
TRBV3-1	many	TRBJ2-5	TRBD1	CASRSGTAQETQYF	TGTGCCAGCAGATCCGGGACAGCCCAAGAGACCCAGTACTTC
TRBV7-6	-	TRBJ2-7	TRBD2	CASSPTLAGGAYEQYF	TGTGCCAGCAGCCCAACTTTAGCGGGGGGCGCCTACGAGCAGTACTTC
TRBV4-3	-	TRBJ2-1	TRBD2	CASSPSGGFYNEQFF	TGCGCCAGCAGCCCGAGCGGGGGGTTTTACAATGAGCAGTTCTTC
TRBV7-9	many	TRBJ2-6	TRBD1	CASRRTGQGAGANVLTF	TGTGCCAGCAGAAGGACAGGGCAGGGGGCTGGGGCCAACGTCCTGACTTTC
TRBV3-1	-	TRBJ2-4	-	CASSPVGEAKNIQYF	TGTGCCAGCAGCCCGGTTGGTGAGGCCAAAAACATTCAGTACTTC
TRBV19	-	TRBJ1-6	TRBD1	CASSQTGESPLHF	TGTGCCAGTAGCCAGACAGGGGAATCACCCCTCCACTTT
TRBV21-1	-	TRBJ1-5	-	CASSKATGDQPQHF	TGTGCCAGCAGCAAAGCTACGGGGGATCAGCCCCAGCATTTT
TRBV11-2	few	TRBJ2-5	-	CASSFQGGSTQYF	TGTGCCAGCAGCTTCCAGGGGGGATCGACCCAGTACTTC
TRBV7-2	many	TRBJ1-1	-	CASSLARGETEAFF	TGTGCCAGCAGCTTAGCGCGGGGTGAGACTGAAGCTTTCTTT
TRBV12-3/TRBV12-4	few	TRBJ2-4	-	CASSVLTRGLAKNIQYF	TGTGCCAGCAGTGTTCTAACGAGGGGTTTAGCCAAAAACATTCAGTACTTC
TRBV20-1	-	TRBJ1-1	-	CSPTIPRWGANTEAFF	TGCAGCCCCACGATCCCGCGATGGGGGGCGAACACTGAAGCTTTCTTT